These 32 T cell receptor beta chains came from one sample sequenced in a study of neurological immune-mediated disorders. TCRdb redid the calling of the 5' RACE reads with MiXCR, one entry per CDR3 protein. There are over 60,000 distinct CDR3 sequences in the sample; under 5.5% occur only once, and 3.4% lies in the top ten. The sample consisted of PBMCs. These receptor sequences come from a woman in her forties or fifties with multiple sclerosis.

This clonotype was detected ten times or more. This chain links TRBV11-3 with TRBJ2-2; the match to TRBD1 covers 9 bases. Germline CDR1 is SGHNT and CDR2 is YENEEA. The CDR3 consists of 15 residues. V lost 6 bases to trimming and J lost 1 base; unmatched junction nucleotides: 3. CDR3 in DNA: TGTGCCAGCAGGGGGGGACAGGGGAACACCGGGGAGCTGTTTTTT. Translating gives CASRGGQGNTGELFF. The variable domain in full, completed from reference TRBV11-3 and TRBJ2-2, reads EAGVVQSPRYKIIEKKQPVAFWCNPISGHNTLYWYLQNLGQGPELLIRYENEEAVDDSQLPKDRFSAERLKGVDSTLKIQPAELGDSAVYLCASRGGQGNTGELFFGEGSRLTVL.

This clonotype was counted many times. This chain links TRBV24-1 with TRBJ1-1; a weak D match, TRBD1 (5 bases). This CDR3 has 13 residues. CDR1 is KGHDR and CDR2 is SFDVKD in the germline V gene. The V gene lost 8 bases and the J gene lost 0 bases, with 9 bases spanning the gap. The CDR3, as DNA: TGTGCCACCACGGCAGGGATGAACACTGAAGCTTTCTTT. It is translated as CATTAGMNTEAFF.

V is TRBV7-8 and J is TRBJ1-5, with D tentatively TRBD1 (5 bases). With 4 bases removed from V and 4 bases from J, the gap between germline ends came to 14 bases. The germline CDR1 and CDR2 sequences are SGHVS and FQNEAQ. The CDR3 has 15 residues. The CDR3 DNA reads TGTGCCAGCAGCTCTATGACAGTGCCTAATCAGCCCCAGCATTTT. Protein sequence: CASSSMTVPNQPQHF.

The V gene is TRBV5-5, the J gene TRBJ2-1; D gene uncertain. Germline lookup yields CDR1 SGHKS and CDR2 YYEKEE (reference sequence). The CDR3 runs 15 residues. V lost 3 bases, J lost 2 bases, and 12 bases lay in between. The CDR3 coding sequence is TGTGCCAGCAGCTCCGGTTCCTTGGCCTACAATGAGCAGTTCTTC. The encoded protein is CASSSGSLAYNEQFF.

There are many counts of this clonotype. The chain recombines TRBV20-1 with TRBJ2-1; D gene unclear. The CDR3 is made up of 15 amino acids. The V gene lost 3 bases and the J gene lost 0 bases, with 12 bases spanning the gap. The germline CDR1 and CDR2 sequences are DFQATT and SNEGSKA (reference sequence). This CDR3 is CSASMQSSSYNEQFF. Written as DNA, the CDR3 is TGCAGTGCTAGTATGCAGTCCAGCTCCTACAATGAGCAGTTCTTC.

The chain carries TRBV20-1 and TRBJ2-5; D unclear. V lost 4 bases and J lost 0, with 6 bases in between. This CDR3 is built from 12 residues. Germline CDR1 reads DFQATT; CDR2 reads SNEGSKA (reference sequence). The CDR3 here is CSAIPNQETQYF. The CDR3 region has the DNA TGCAGTGCTATACCGAACCAAGAGACCCAGTACTTC.

A few counts support this clonotype. The chain recombines TRBV7-2 with TRBJ2-1, with D maybe TRBD2 (5 bases). The CDR3 is made up of 15 amino acids. Trimming removed 2 bases from V and 4 bases from J, with 12 bases in between. Germline V gene sequence: CDR1 SGHTA, CDR2 FQGNSA. The CDR3 sequence: CASSLRGRKYNEQFF. CDR3 nucleotides: TGTGCCAGCAGCTTACGGGGTCGTAAGTACAATGAGCAGTTCTTC. Together with reference TRBV7-2 and TRBJ2-1, the CDR3 gives the full variable domain: GAGVSQSPSNKVTEKGKDVELRCDPISGHTALYWYRQSLGQGLEFLIYFQGNSAPDKSGLPSDRFSAERTGGSVSTLTIQRTQQEDSAVYLCASSLRGRKYNEQFFGPGTRLTVL.

This clonotype has ten or more counts. The chain uses TRBV29-1 and TRBJ2-3; 10 nucleotides match TRBD2. The CDR3 runs to 14 residues. The germline CDR1 and CDR2 sequences are SQVTM and ANQGSEA. The J segment lost 1 base and the V segment lost 6 bases, leaving 4 bases of the junction unmatched. CDR3 sequence (DNA): TGCAGCGTCTGTACTAGCGGGGGCACAGATACGCAGTATTTT. It translates to CSVCTSGGTDTQYF.

The chain carries TRBV2 and TRBJ2-1; D uncertain. The V gene's germline CDR1 is SNHLY and CDR2 FYNNEI. This CDR3 has 14 residues. The V end lost 8 bases, the J end lost 6 bases, and 17 bases lay between the germline ends. CDR3 loop: CASVNYAYGNEQFF. In DNA form, the CDR3 reads TGTGCCAGCGTGAACTACGCTTATGGCAATGAGCAGTTCTTC.

In this sample, this clonotype turned up many times. The chain recombines TRBV28 with TRBJ2-7; D gene ambiguous. Germline values: CDR1 MDHEN, CDR2 SYDVKM. The CDR3 runs to 12 residues. The V end lost 6 bases, the J end lost 0 bases, and 6 bases lay between the germline ends. The CDR3: CASSKTSYEQYF. In nucleotides, the CDR3 is TGTGCCAGCAGCAAAACCTCCTACGAGCAGTACTTC.

In its sample, this clonotype was seen many times. This chain connects TRBV7-9 to TRBJ2-7, with D possibly being TRBD1 or TRBD2 (5 bases each). Germline V gene lookup returns CDR1 SEHNR and CDR2 FQNEAQ (reference sequence). The ends were cut back, 5 bases at V and 4 bases at J, with 12 bases in the middle. The CDR3 is made up of 13 amino acids. In nucleotides, the CDR3 is TGTGCCAGCAGCATGATGGGACCTTACGAGCAGTACTTC. It is translated as CASSMMGPYEQYF.

This chain connects TRBV20-1 to TRBJ1-1, with D hard to call. The CDR3 has 13 amino acids. The germline V gene has CDR1 DFQATT and CDR2 SNEGSKA (reference sequence). Trimming removed 3 bases from V and 4 bases from J, with 12 bases in between. The CDR3 sequence is CSARGRAGTEAFF. The CDR3, as DNA: TGCAGTGCTAGGGGGAGGGCGGGCACTGAAGCTTTCTTT.

This clonotype has at least ten counts. At one of its ends the junction is not consistent with the germline gene, which may arise from a read error. V and J are TRBV20-1 and TRBJ2-7, with D possibly TRBD2 on 5 matching bases. The CDR3 length is 11 residues. Germline loops: CDR1 DFQATT, CDR2 SNEGSKA (reference sequence). The CDR3, as DNA: TGCAGTGCTAGAGGGGGAGTAACGGCCTCCTTC. Translated: CSARGGVTASF.

In its sample, this clonotype was seen many times. The rearrangement links TRBV5-1 to TRBJ1-5; TRBD1 matches at 9 bases. V lost 0 bases, J lost 4 bases, and 2 bases stayed unmatched. CDR3 length: 15 residues. CDR1 is SGHRS, CDR2 YFSETQ, per germline. The CDR3 sequence is CASSLGDRENQPQHF. The CDR3 DNA is TGCGCCAGCAGCTTGGGGGACAGGGAAAATCAGCCCCAGCATTTT. Full variable domain (remainder filled in from reference TRBV5-1 and TRBJ1-5): KAGVTQTPRYLIKTRGQQVTLSCSPISGHRSVSWYQQTPGQGLQFLFEYFSETQRNKGNFPGRFSGRQFSNSRSEMNVSTLELGDSALYLCASSLGDRENQPQHFGDGTRLSIL.

With regard to this clonotype: The junction shows a germline mismatch at one end, possibly a read error. The chain joins TRBV12-3 or TRBV12-4 to TRBJ1-5; D is uncertain. CDR3 length: 15 amino acids. The CDR3 loop reads CASSPEPYSNQPQNF. The CDR3 nucleotides are TGTGCCAGCAGTCCCGAGCCATATAGCAATCAGCCCCAGAATTTT.

This clonotype appeared many times. V gene TRBV7-2 combines with J gene TRBJ1-5; tentatively, D is TRBD1 (5 bases). There are 12 residues in the CDR3. CDR1 and CDR2 (germline): SGHTA, FQGNSA. V was clipped by 2 bases and J by 9 bases, with 8 bases between them. CDR3 in DNA: TGTGCCAGCAGCTTACTGAGGGGGCCCCAGCATTTT. Translation: CASSLLRGPQHF.

At least ten counts were recorded for this clonotype. V gene TRBV20-1 combines with J gene TRBJ1-2; TRBD1 matches at 7 bases. From germline, CDR1 is DFQATT and CDR2 SNEGSKA (reference sequence). This CDR3 contains 15 residues. Losses at the gene ends were 6 bases for V and 4 bases for J; bases not matched to a gene: 14. As DNA, the CDR3 is TGCAGTGCCGCTCCCCGGGACAGACTTTTCTATGGCTACACCTTC. Amino acids: CSAAPRDRLFYGYTF.

This clonotype was counted at least ten times. Here the CDR3 DNA reads TGTGCCACCAGTGTGGACGGCTCCCAAGAGACCCAGTACTTC. Translated: CATSVDGSQETQYF. V and J are TRBV24-1 and TRBJ2-5, with D unclear. Per germline, CDR1 KGHDR and CDR2 SFDVKD. There are 14 residues in the CDR3. Trimming took off 5 bases at V and 1 base at J, with 10 bases between the two ends.

In its sample, this clonotype was seen many times. This sequence joins TRBV29-1 and TRBJ2-7, with a weak D call TRBD2 (5 bases). The ends were cut back, 2 bases at V and 6 bases at J, with 17 bases in the middle. In germline, CDR1 is SQVTM, CDR2 ANQGSEA. The length of the CDR3 is 14 residues. The CDR3 protein is CSVETGFGSAEQYF. The CDR3 nucleotides are TGCAGCGTTGAAACGGGGTTTGGGTCGGCCGAGCAGTACTTC.

At least ten counts were recorded for this clonotype. The chain employs TRBV3-1 and TRBJ2-3; tentatively, D is TRBD2 (6 bases). Germline V gene lookup returns CDR1 LGHDT and CDR2 YNNKEL (reference sequence). CDR3 size: 14 residues. Trimming cost V 3 bases and J 6 bases, with 13 bases left between them. CDR3 protein: CASSHGGAGDTQYF. In nucleotides, the CDR3 is TGTGCCAGCAGCCATGGCGGGGCTGGGGATACGCAGTATTTT.

This clonotype was seen at least ten times. The gene calls are TRBV9 and TRBJ2-7; TRBD1 matches at 8 bases. Losses at the gene ends were 0 bases for V and 2 bases for J; bases not matched to a gene: 4. This CDR3 comprises 15 residues. The germline CDR1 and CDR2 sequences are SGDLS and YYNGEE. The CDR3 sequence: CASSVAGTGPYEQYF. CDR3 DNA: TGTGCCAGCAGCGTAGCTGGGACAGGTCCCTACGAGCAGTACTTC.

This clonotype was picked up a small number of times. The chain combines TRBV6-2 or TRBV6-3 with TRBJ1-1; tentatively, D is TRBD1 (6 bases). CDR1 and CDR2 from the germline V gene are MNHEY and SVGEGT. CDR3 size: 15 residues. V lost 2 bases and J 3 bases, leaving 13 bases between the germline ends. The DNA of the CDR3 is TGTGCCAGCAGTTACGGGGGCTCCCTGGACACTGAAGCTTTCTTT. It translates to CASSYGGSLDTEAFF.

This clonotype was detected ten times or more. This CDR3 reads CASSLSRASEGYTF. DNA for the CDR3: TGCGCCAGCAGCTTGAGCCGGGCCTCTGAAGGCTACACCTTC. This chain uses TRBV5-1 with TRBJ1-2; D gene ambiguous. Germline V CDR1 and CDR2: SGHRS, YFSETQ. The CDR3 covers 14 residues. Trimming cost V 1 base and J 8 bases, with 15 bases left between them.

This clonotype appeared many times. The V gene is TRBV6-6, the J gene TRBJ2-3, with a possible D match to TRBD1 (6 bases). The V gene lost 6 bases and the J gene lost 3 bases, with 19 bases spanning the gap. CDR1 and CDR2 from the germline V gene are MNHNY and SVGAGI (reference sequence). The CDR3 is made up of 16 amino acids. CDR3 nucleotides: TGTGCCAGCAGCCAACAGGGAATGGTGTCGACAGATACGCAGTATTTT. It translates to CASSQQGMVSTDTQYF.

This clonotype was counted many times. The chain combines TRBV12-3 or TRBV12-4 with TRBJ2-2; 7 nucleotides match TRBD1. The junction had 4 bases not matched to a gene; V was cut back by 3 bases and J by 6 bases. This CDR3 region has 14 residues. The DNA of the CDR3 is TGTGCCAGCAGTTTTTACAGGGGCGCCGGGGAGCTGTTTTTT. Translated: CASSFYRGAGELFF.

This clonotype was counted at least ten times. The rearrangement uses TRBV7-9 and TRBJ2-1; perhaps TRBD2 as D (5 bases). V lost 8 bases and J 3 bases, leaving 14 bases between the germline ends. The CDR3 has 14 amino acids. CDR1 and CDR2 (germline): SEHNR, FQNEAQ (reference sequence). As DNA, the CDR3 is TGTGCCAGCTCGGCCGGGAAGAACTACAATGAGCAGTTCTTC. This gives the protein CASSAGKNYNEQFF.

As for this clonotype: This could be a read error, since a much larger clone is one nucleotide away. The chain carries TRBV5-1 and TRBJ2-1, with a weak D call TRBD2 (6 bases). V lost 5 bases and J lost 10, with 19 bases in between. The CDR3 sequence is 14 residues long. The germline V gene encodes CDR1 SGHRS and CDR2 YFSETQ. The CDR3 protein is CASRIAVGPGEQFF. For the CDR3, the DNA is TGCGCCAGCAGAATAGCGGTGGGGCCGGGGGAGCAGTTCTTC.

This clonotype was seen repeatedly, ten times or more. The chain joins TRBV28 to TRBJ2-2, with 10 bases identical to TRBD1. This CDR3 comprises 15 residues. Germline lookup yields CDR1 MDHEN and CDR2 SYDVKM. The J segment lost 4 bases and the V segment lost 10 bases, leaving 9 bases of the junction unmatched. Here the CDR3 reads CATEDGTGATGELFF. The DNA for the CDR3 is TGTGCCACCGAGGATGGGACAGGGGCCACCGGGGAGCTGTTTTTT.

This clonotype was seen repeatedly, ten times or more. The chain links TRBV15 to TRBJ1-4; 7 bases agree with TRBD1. V gave up 7 bases and J gave up 2 bases; unmatched junction bases: 4. There are 14 residues in the CDR3. CDR1 is LNHNV, CDR2 YYDKDF, per germline (reference sequence). The CDR3 spells CATTKQGTNEKLFF. The CDR3 region has the DNA TGTGCCACCACAAAACAGGGGACTAATGAAAAACTGTTTTTT.

This clonotype came up many times. This chain links TRBV12-3 or TRBV12-4 with TRBJ1-3, with a weak D call TRBD1 (6 bases). V gave up 6 bases and J gave up 2 bases, with 11 bases separating them. This CDR3 spans 14 amino acids. CDR3: CASRVQGTGNTIYF. In nucleotides, the CDR3 is TGTGCCAGCAGGGTACAGGGAACTGGAAACACCATATATTTT.

This clonotype was detected ten times or more. The V call is TRBV28, the J call TRBJ2-3; D remains unclear. The CDR3 is 14 amino acids. Germline CDR1 MDHEN, CDR2 SYDVKM. V shed 6 bases and J shed 1 base, with 11 bases lying between them. Here the CDR3 reads CASSQRLGTDTQYF. The CDR3 nucleotides read TGTGCCAGCAGCCAGCGTCTGGGCACAGATACGCAGTATTTT.

The chain's CDR3 is CSAIWDIKRTGYTF. The CDR3 region has the DNA TGCAGTGCTATATGGGACATAAAGAGGACTGGCTACACCTTC. The rearrangement uses TRBV20-1 and TRBJ1-2; possibly TRBD1 for D (6 bases). The CDR3 consists of 14 residues. The germline V and J ends were trimmed by 4 bases and 7 bases, with 19 bases remaining between them. The germline V gene encodes CDR1 DFQATT and CDR2 SNEGSKA (reference sequence).